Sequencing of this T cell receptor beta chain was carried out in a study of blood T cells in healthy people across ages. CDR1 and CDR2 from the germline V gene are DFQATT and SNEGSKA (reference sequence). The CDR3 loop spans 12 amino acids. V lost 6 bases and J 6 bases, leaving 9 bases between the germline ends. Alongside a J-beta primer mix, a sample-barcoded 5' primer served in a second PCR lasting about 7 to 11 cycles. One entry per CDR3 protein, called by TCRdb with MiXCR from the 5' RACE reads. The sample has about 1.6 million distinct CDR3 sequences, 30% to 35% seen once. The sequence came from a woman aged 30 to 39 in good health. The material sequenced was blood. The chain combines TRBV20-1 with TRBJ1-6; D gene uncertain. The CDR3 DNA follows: TGCAGTGCCACCAAACTTAATTCACCCCTCCACTTT. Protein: CSATKLNSPLHF.